The entry below describes one T cell receptor beta chain. The antigen is undetermined. These data come from a study of TIL therapy for anti-PD-1-resistant metastatic lung cancer. Study summary: Tumors carried a median about 1.6 non-synonymous mutations per megabase. Study observations and caveats: Many TIL product clones were absent from baseline tumor, suggesting clonal contraction.

Sequencing used immunoSEQ v3. Sequencing depth was around 1.9 million read pairs for survey level, roughly 4.5-6 million for deep. Only in-frame clones appear in the TCRdb table, and some are missing; sequencing was by immunoSEQ multiplex PCR. The data hold more than 25,000 clones, with roughly 72% observed a single time. Time point given: pre-treatment sample, taken before nivolumab and TIL therapy. The tumor samples were excised metastases, mostly pleural nodules or supraclavicular lymph nodes. The clonotype comes from a person between 25 and 80 years old with non-small cell lung cancer. This specimen consisted of tumor tissue, obtained at baseline.

The CDR3 nucleotides read TGTGCCAGCAGTTACTGGGGGTATGGCTACACCTTC. This translates into CASSYWGYGYTF. The chain employs TRBV6-5 and TRBJ1-2; D possibly corresponds to TRBD1 (5 bases). Germline V lookup: CDR1 MNHEY, CDR2 SVGAGI. The CDR3 contains 12 residues. Trimming removed 1 base at V and 5 bases at J, with 5 bases between.